A selection of T cell receptor beta chains follows, all from one sample in a study of tumor-infiltrating lymphocytes in primary liver carcinoma. TCRdb used MiXCR to reprocess the multiplex PCR reads, holding one entry per CDR3 protein. The sample includes some 110,000 distinct CDR3 sequences, 60% to 75% of them seen just once. Sequenced: liver tumor tissue from sampling region 3. The receptors were gathered from an older woman with primary liver carcinoma and hepatitis B virus infection. CDR3s include the opening cysteine and the closing phenylalanine or tryptophan. The D gene is left open where the match is weak. Where a row states a size, it is once, few, many or the class of an expanded clone; other rows omit it.

d_call,v_call,j_call,clone_size,cdr3_aa,cdr3_nt
NA,TRBV20-1,TRBJ2-2,NA,CSAWDTGEPFF,TGCAGTGCTTGGGACACCGGGGAGCCGTTTTTT
TRBD2,TRBV7-8,TRBJ2-3,NA,CASSRKGLDLSGTDTRYF,TGTGCCAGCAGCCGTAAAGGACTAGATCTATCTGGCACAGATACGCGGTATTTT
TRBD1,TRBV6-5,TRBJ1-4,many,CATRQGAHEELFF,TGTGCCACTCGACAGGGGGCTCATGAAGAACTGTTTTTT
TRBD2,TRBV7-3,TRBJ2-1,many,CASSAGTSLRNEQFF,TGTGCCAGCAGCGCCGGGACTAGTTTGCGAAATGAGCAGTTCTTC
NA,TRBV6-6,TRBJ1-1,NA,CASITTEVNTEAFF,TGTGCCAGCATTACCACAGAAGTGAACACTGAAGCTTTCTTT
TRBD2,TRBV4-1,TRBJ2-2,NA,CASSQDGPEVAGPGELFF,TGCGCCAGCAGCCAAGACGGCCCAGAGGTAGCGGGACCCGGGGAGCTGTTTTTT
NA,TRBV6-1,TRBJ2-3,NA,CASSDIEVRPQYF,TGTGCCAGCAGTGATATCGAGGTGCGGCCCCAGTATTTT
NA,TRBV6-5,TRBJ1-5,NA,CVSSSRGGQSQHF,TGTGTCAGCAGTTCCCGGGGGGGTCAGTCCCAGCATTTT
NA,TRBV7-8,TRBJ1-1,NA,CANSSRQEGHTEAFF,TGTGCCAACAGCTCACGACAGGAGGGACACACTGAAGCTTTCTTT
NA,TRBV11-1,TRBJ2-5,NA,CASSIGTIFAQEIQYF,TGTGCCAGCAGCATCGGGACAATTTTCGCCCAGGAGATCCAGTACTTC
TRBD2,TRBV6-1,TRBJ2-5,NA,CANKSAGLAGGQGETQYF,TGTGCCAACAAGTCCGCGGGGCTAGCGGGAGGGCAAGGAGAGACCCAGTACTTC
NA,TRBV4-2,TRBJ2-2,NA,CTSSQDRGDTGELFF,TGTACCAGCAGCCAAGATCGGGGGGACACAGGGGAGCTGTTTTTT
TRBD1,TRBV7-9,TRBJ1-2,few,CASSLTGTGGRDGYTF,TGTGCCAGCAGCTTAACCGGGACAGGGGGAAGGGATGGCTACACCTTC
NA,TRBV29-1,TRBJ1-5,many,CSVGGRDACQPQHF,TGCAGCGTTGGCGGCAGGGACGCCTGTCAGCCCCAGCATTTT
NA,TRBV28,TRBJ1-3,NA,CASSSRTPMEGNIIYF,TGCGCCAGCAGTTCGCGGACACCAATGGAGGGAAACATCATATATTTT
NA,TRBV29-1,TRBJ2-7,many,CSVKRGTYEQYF,TGCAGCGTTAAGAGGGGGACCTACGAGCAGTACTTC
NA,TRBV28,TRBJ2-3,NA,CTSKAGTSIDTQYF,TGTACCAGCAAGGCGGGAACTAGCATAGATACGCAGTATTTT
NA,TRBV11-3,TRBJ2-7,NA,CASNITGYHEQYF,TGTGCCAGTAACATCACAGGGTATCACGAGCAGTACTTC
TRBD2,TRBV19,TRBJ2-1,NA,CDSSIPSSGAHYNEQFF,TGTGACAGTAGTATCCCCTCTAGCGGGGCACACTACAATGAGCAGTTCTTC
TRBD2,TRBV5-4,TRBJ2-1,NA,CASSPRGGRENEQSF,TGTGCCAGCAGCCCACGTGGCGGGAGGGAAAATGAGCAGTCCTTC
NA,TRBV28,TRBJ2-4,few,CANSFRAAAKNIQYF,TGTGCCAACAGTTTTCGAGCGGCAGCTAAAAACATTCAGTACTTC
NA,TRBV10-3,TRBJ1-1,many,CAISESPGELTEAFF,TGTGCCATCAGTGAGTCCCCGGGTGAATTAACTGAAGCTTTCTTT
TRBD2,TRBV30,TRBJ2-1,many,CAWSVTSGVYNEQFF,TGTGCCTGGAGTGTAACTAGCGGGGTCTACAATGAGCAGTTCTTC
TRBD2,TRBV11-3,TRBJ2-1,few,CASSIGTSGKLELFF,TGTGCCAGCAGTATAGGAACTAGCGGGAAGCTTGAGCTGTTCTTC
TRBD1,TRBV10-2,TRBJ2-5,many,CASSDPYRDRGMKTQYF,TGCGCCAGCAGTGACCCCTACCGGGACAGGGGAATGAAGACCCAGTACTTC
TRBD2,TRBV6-1,TRBJ2-7,NA,CASSVAGGVGEQYF,TGTGCCAGCAGTGTAGCGGGGGGAGTTGGAGAGCAGTACTTC
NA,TRBV12-3/TRBV12-4,TRBJ2-6,NA,CTSSDTSRANVLTF,TGTACCAGCAGTGACACCTCTAGGGCCAACGTCCTGACTTTC
NA,TRBV12-3/TRBV12-4,TRBJ2-5,NA,CASSLERVGGLGETQYF,TGTGCCAGCAGTTTAGAGAGGGTGGGAGGTCTGGGGGAGACCCAGTACTTT